The clone carrying this T cell receptor beta chain ranks as medium-sized (0.01 to 0.1%). Gene names are the mouse ones. The observed sequence ends 1 residue before the CDR3 terminus, with the missing tail filled in from the germline J gene. The data were taken from a study of tissue T cells after allogeneic stem cell transplantation. TCRdb's table, derived via immunoSEQ multiplex PCR, lists solely in-frame clones and lacks some. The sample holds some 7,000 clones, under 35% seen once. CDR3 length: 16 amino acids. The germline V gene has CDR1 LGHNA and CDR2 YSYQKL. Trimming took off 0 bases at V and 0 bases at J, with 6 bases between the two ends. This sample's time point: mouse harvest day 14 after allogeneic transplant. Each mouse received 10^7 T-cell-depleted marrow cells plus 10^6 splenic CD5+ T cells by tail vein.

The source of this sequence is a female BALB/c mouse given C57BL/6 T cells with graft-versus-host disease after an allogeneic hematopoietic cell transplant. The specimen sequenced was skin. The rearrangement links TRBV2 to TRBJ1-6, with D uncertain. TRBJ1-6 belongs to the ORF category, with a function that is uncertain. The CDR3 region is CASSQDPDSYNSPLYF. The part of the CDR3 DNA that was read is TGTGCCAGCAGCCAAGATCCAGATTCCTATAATTCGCCCCTCTAC.